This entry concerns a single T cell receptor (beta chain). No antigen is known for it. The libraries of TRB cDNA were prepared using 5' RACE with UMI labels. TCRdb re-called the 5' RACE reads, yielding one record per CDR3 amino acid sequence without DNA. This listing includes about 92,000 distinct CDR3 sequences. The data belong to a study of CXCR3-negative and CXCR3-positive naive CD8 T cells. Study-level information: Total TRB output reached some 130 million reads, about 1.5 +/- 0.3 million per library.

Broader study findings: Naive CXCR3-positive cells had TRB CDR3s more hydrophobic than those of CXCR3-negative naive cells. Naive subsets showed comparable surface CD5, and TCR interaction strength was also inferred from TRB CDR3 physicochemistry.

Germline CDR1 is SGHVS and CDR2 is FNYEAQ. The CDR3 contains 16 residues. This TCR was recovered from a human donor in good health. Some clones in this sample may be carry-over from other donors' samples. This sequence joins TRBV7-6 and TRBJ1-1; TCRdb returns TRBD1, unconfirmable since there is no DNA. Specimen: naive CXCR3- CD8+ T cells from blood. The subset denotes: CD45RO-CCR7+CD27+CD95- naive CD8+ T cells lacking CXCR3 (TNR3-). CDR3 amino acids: CASSGSSGPRNTEAFF.